This T cell receptor (beta chain) was found in a study of blood T cell repertoires in COVID-19. Study information: Sites across the United States, Italy and Spain contributed samples from acute and convalescent COVID-19. Sources were T cells, B-cell-depleted T cells, or PBMCs; the material itself was cDNA or gDNA.

This clone is medium-sized in the sample. Original processing methods: Estimation of nucleated cell counts was performed using reference gene primer amplification. The data were produced by immunoSEQ multiplex PCR, yet TCRdb's version contains in-frame clones alone and is incomplete. V and J calls and clone size are given by that table; D and trimming were obtained from the DNA. Of 180,000 or so clones listed, around 87% were seen once; the top ten hold 2.5%. What was sequenced was peripheral blood. This receptor was identified in a middle-aged man with active or convalescent COVID-19.

The CDR3 coding sequence is TGCGCCAGCAGCCAAGTCGACAGCTACGAGCAGTACTTC. It encodes CASSQVDSYEQYF. The rearrangement links TRBV4-3 to TRBJ2-7; possibly TRBD1 for D (5 bases). Germline CDR1 and CDR2: LGHNA and YSLEER. The CDR3 length is 13 residues. The V and J ends lost 1 base and 3 bases respectively, with 7 bases between them.